The 28 T cell receptor beta chains below were found in one sample sequenced in a study of radiotherapy plus CTLA-4 blockade in lung cancer (dated by TCRdb to 2017 to 2018). Receptor libraries were prepared by the immunoSEQ multiplex PCR assay. TCRdb holds this immuneACCESS table with in-frame rearrangements only. Some clones are missing; in checked studies, unresolved V genes explain under half, and the rest has no known cause. This sample is represented by around 86,000 clones; under 85% of them were singletons. 0.75% to 1% of the sample is taken by the ten largest. Sequencing was performed on peripheral blood, taken from a patient treated with radiotherapy plus ipilimumab. These receptors were collected from a human donor with non-small cell lung cancer who had stable disease on radiotherapy plus ipilimumab.

The chain is built from TRBV30 and TRBJ2-7; D may be TRBD1 (5 bases). This CDR3 spans 12 amino acids. Germline loops: CDR1 GTSNPN, CDR2 SVGIG (reference sequence). V was clipped by 3 bases and J by 10 bases, with 16 bases between them. CDR3 sequence (DNA): TGTGCCTGGAGCCCAGGTGGCCAGGGTCAGTACTTC. This codes for CAWSPGGQGQYF. Drawing the rest from reference TRBV30 and TRBJ2-7, the complete variable domain is SQTIHQWPATLVQPVGSPLSLECTVEGTSNPNLYWYRQAAGRGLQLLFYSVGIGQISSEVPQNLSASRPQDRQFILSSKKLLLSDSGFYLCAWSPGGQGQYFGPGTRLTVT.

V usage is TRBV28 and J usage is TRBJ1-5; no clear D gene. V dropped 5 bases and J dropped 7 bases, with 15 bases sitting between them. CDR3 length: 14 residues. From germline, CDR1 is MDHEN and CDR2 SYDVKM. The CDR3 DNA sequence: TGTGCCAGCAGTCGCCCCCCGTTGGGGCAGCCCCAGCATTTT. It translates to CASSRPPLGQPQHF.

The chain couples TRBV7-2 to TRBJ1-6, with D possibly TRBD1 on 6 matching bases. V was shortened by 2 bases and J by 7 bases, with 12 bases between the two germline ends. The CDR3 sequence is 15 residues long. Germline CDR1 is SGHTA and CDR2 is FQGNSA. CDR3 DNA: TGTGCCAGCAGCTTAAGGGGGTCTGGGAATTCACCCCTCCACTTT. This gives the protein CASSLRGSGNSPLHF.

J is TRBJ1-5 and V is TRBV25-1; TRBD1 might be the D (5 bases). This CDR3 is 16 amino acids long. Trimming removed 5 bases at V and 0 bases at J, with 14 bases between. CDR1 is MGHDK, CDR2 SYGVNS, per germline. The CDR3, as DNA: TGTGCCAGCAGTTCTTATAAGGACATTAGCAATCAGCCCCAGCATTTT. Its translation is CASSSYKDISNQPQHF. The full variable domain, rest sourced from reference TRBV25-1 and TRBJ1-5, is EADIYQTPRYLVIGTGKKITLECSQTMGHDKMYWYQQDPGMELHLIHYSYGVNSTEKGDLSSESTVSRIRTEHFPLTLESARPSHTSQYLCASSSYKDISNQPQHFGDGTRLSIL.

The J gene is TRBJ2-4, the V gene TRBV5-6, with 11 bases matching TRBD2. From germline, CDR1 is SGHDT and CDR2 YYEEEE. With V trimmed by 0 bases and J by 6 bases, 2 bases remained unmatched. CDR3 length equals 15 residues. The CDR3 spells CASSLGLAGLNIQYF. CDR3 nucleotide sequence: TGTGCCAGCAGCTTGGGACTAGCGGGGCTAAACATTCAGTACTTC.

In this sample, this clone turned up a few times. This chain links TRBV5-6 with TRBJ2-7; no clear D. The CDR3 contains 13 residues. Trimming removed 0 bases from V and 3 bases from J, with 7 bases in between. Germline V lookup: CDR1 SGHDT, CDR2 YYEEEE. The CDR3 DNA is TGTGCCAGCAGCTTGGCCTCAGTCTACGAGCAGTACTTC. Translated, it gives CASSLASVYEQYF.

This clone was seen a single time. The chain links TRBV7-8 to TRBJ2-1, with D perhaps given as TRBD1 or TRBD2 (5 bases each). Trimming stripped 1 base from V and 9 bases from J, with 10 bases between. Germline CDR1 is SGHVS and CDR2 is FQNEAQ. This CDR3 has 13 residues. The CDR3 DNA reads as TGTGCCAGCAGCTTAGATCGGGGCGGTGAGCAGTTCTTC. It translates to CASSLDRGGEQFF.

About this clone: This specimen includes other DNA sequences encoding the same CDR3. The V call is TRBV4-2, the J call TRBJ2-1, with D hard to call. Trimming removed 5 bases at V and 4 bases at J, with 3 bases between. The CDR3 runs 11 residues. Looked up from germline, CDR1 is LGHNA and CDR2 is YNFKEQ. CDR3 loop: CASSTYNEQFF. DNA of the CDR3: TGTGCCAGCAGCACATACAATGAGCAGTTCTTC.

The rearrangement joins TRBV25-1 to TRBJ1-5, with D unclear. This CDR3 has 14 residues. The ends were cut back, 3 bases at V and 6 bases at J, with 12 bases in the middle. Germline CDR1 and CDR2: MGHDK and SYGVNS. In DNA, the CDR3 is TGTGCCAGCAGTGAGACCACCCAAGGTCAGCCCCAGCATTTT. Residues: CASSETTQGQPQHF.

The chain employs TRBV5-1 and TRBJ2-4; D is ambiguous. From germline, CDR1 is SGHRS and CDR2 YFSETQ. With 2 bases removed from V and 0 bases from J, the gap between germline ends came to 6 bases. There are 14 residues in the CDR3. The DNA for the CDR3 is TGCGCCAGCAGCTTTGACATAGCCAAAAACATTCAGTACTTC. It encodes CASSFDIAKNIQYF.

This clone appeared once. The V and J genes are TRBV6-1 and TRBJ1-3, with D unresolved. The CDR3 runs 14 residues. The V gene's germline CDR1 is MNHNS and CDR2 SASEGT. Trimming took 5 bases from V and 0 from J, leaving 8 bases between them. The CDR3 region is CASSQVHSGNTIYF. The CDR3 region has the DNA TGTGCCAGCAGTCAGGTCCACTCTGGAAACACCATATATTTT.

The CDR3 here is CASSPSGLRADNEQFF. The CDR3 DNA reads as TGTGCCAGCAGTCCCTCGGGTCTACGAGCGGACAATGAGCAGTTCTTC. The V gene is TRBV28, the J gene TRBJ2-1, with D possibly matching TRBD2 (5 bases). Germline lookup yields CDR1 MDHEN and CDR2 SYDVKM. This CDR3 is built from 16 residues. V was pared by 5 bases and J by 5 bases, with 19 bases between. Looking up the rest from reference TRBV28 and TRBJ2-1 gives the full variable domain: DVKVTQSSRYLVKRTGEKVFLECVQDMDHENMFWYRQDPGLGLRLIYFSYDVKMKEKGDIPEGYSVSREKKERFSLILESASTNQTSMYLCASSPSGLRADNEQFFGPGTRLTVL.

The gene calls are TRBV11-2 and TRBJ1-2, with 7 positions matching TRBD1. The CDR3 runs 12 residues. CDR1 and CDR2 from the germline V gene are SGHAT and FQNNGV. Trimming at V came to 10 bases and at J to 4 bases, leaving 6 bases not matched to a gene. The CDR3 nucleotides are TGTGCCACGGAGGGGGCAGGCTATGGCTACACCTTC. Protein product: CATEGAGYGYTF.

This clone was seen only a few times. This chain joins TRBV7-8 and TRBJ1-6; D gene unclear. The CDR3 contains 14 residues. Deletions cut 5 bases from V and 9 bases from J, with 14 bases between. Germline V lookup: CDR1 SGHVS, CDR2 FQNEAQ. CDR3: CASSPAPGPSPLHF. CDR3 sequence (DNA): TGTGCCAGCAGCCCCGCCCCGGGCCCTTCACCCCTCCACTTT.

This chain connects TRBV30 to TRBJ1-5; possibly TRBD1 for D (6 bases). The germline V gene has CDR1 GTSNPN and CDR2 SVGIG (reference sequence). Trimming removed 0 bases from V and 4 bases from J, with 13 bases in between. The CDR3 is 15 residues long. The CDR3 nucleotides are TGTGCCTGGAGTGTCCAACAGGGTGGGAATCAGCCCCAGCATTTT. As protein: CAWSVQQGGNQPQHF.

The chain carries TRBV30 and TRBJ2-3; a weak D match, TRBD2 (5 bases). There are 14 residues in the CDR3. Trimming took 0 bases from V and 4 from J, leaving 11 bases between them. Germline V gene sequence: CDR1 GTSNPN, CDR2 SVGIG (reference sequence). CDR3: CAWSVREPPDTQYF. Here the CDR3 DNA reads TGTGCCTGGAGTGTACGGGAACCACCAGATACGCAGTATTTT.

This clone was recorded once. This chain links TRBV5-6 with TRBJ1-3, with no clear D. There are 15 residues in the CDR3. Germline V gives CDR1 SGHDT, CDR2 YYEEEE. Trimming left V 0 bases short and J 0 bases short, with 7 bases between. DNA for the CDR3: TGTGCCAGCAGCTTGGACGGGATCTCTGGAAACACCATATATTTT. Amino acids: CASSLDGISGNTIYF.

The chain has TRBV19 and TRBJ2-3; 10 bases fit TRBD1. CDR3 length: 15 amino acids. The trim removed 3 bases at V and 4 bases at J, leaving 4 bases unmatched. CDR1 and CDR2 (germline): LNHDA, SQIVND (reference sequence). The CDR3 DNA reads as TGTGCCAGTAGTATCGGGACAGGGGCGGCAGATACGCAGTATTTT. Residues: CASSIGTGAADTQYF.

This rearrangement joins TRBV6-1 to TRBJ1-5; 7 bases agree with TRBD1. The junction had 11 bases not matched to a gene; V was cut back by 10 bases and J by 5 bases. Germline loops: CDR1 MNHNS, CDR2 SASEGT. The CDR3 runs to 14 residues. The CDR3 spells CATQDRSDYQPQHF. In DNA, the CDR3 is TGTGCCACCCAGGACAGGTCGGATTATCAGCCCCAGCATTTT.

The chain has TRBV30 and TRBJ1-1; D is uncertain. Trimming removed 0 bases at V and 13 bases at J, with 21 bases between. Germline CDR1 is GTSNPN and CDR2 is SVGIG (reference sequence). There are 14 residues in the CDR3. This CDR3 is CAWSVSGQDLSHFF. The CDR3 DNA reads TGTGCCTGGAGTGTATCCGGGCAGGATCTATCTCATTTCTTT.

The chain recombines TRBV18 with TRBJ1-3; 8 bases agree with TRBD1. Germline loops: CDR1 KGHSH, CDR2 LQKENI. The ends lost 4 bases at V and 4 bases at J; junction bases unmatched: 15. The CDR3 extends over 18 amino acids. The CDR3 region has the DNA TGTGCCAGCTCACGCGATCAGGGGGCCAGCCATGAGGGAAACACCATATATTTT. This encodes CASSRDQGASHEGNTIYF.

The V and J genes are TRBV5-4 and TRBJ2-7; D is perhaps TRBD2 (6 bases). This CDR3 comprises 15 residues. V gave up 0 bases and J gave up 2 bases, with 12 bases separating them. Germline CDR1 reads SGHNT; CDR2 reads YYREEE (reference sequence). The CDR3 DNA reads TGTGCCAGCAGCTTGGGAGGGACTCTTGCCTACGAGCAGTACTTC. Its protein is CASSLGGTLAYEQYF.

The genes are TRBV30 and TRBJ2-2; 8 bases fit TRBD2. CDR1 and CDR2 (germline): GTSNPN, SVGIG (reference sequence). Trimming cost V 6 bases and J 5 bases; bases outside gene matches: 23. This CDR3 contains 19 residues. The chain's CDR3 is CACPRGAGAGEVGTGELFF. CDR3 coding DNA: TGTGCCTGCCCTAGGGGGGCGGGAGCGGGAGAGGTGGGAACCGGGGAGCTGTTTTTT.

This sequence joins TRBV19 and TRBJ2-6; the match to TRBD2 covers 8 bases. Germline CDR1 LNHDA, CDR2 SQIVND (reference sequence). The CDR3 spans 18 residues. V was clipped by 6 bases and J by 3 bases; unmatched bases: 13. In nucleotides, the CDR3 is TGTGCCAGTAGCCCCCAAGCCCAGCGGGGGTATGGGGCCAACGTCCTGACTTTC. Amino acids: CASSPQAQRGYGANVLTF.

The chain combines TRBV21-1 with TRBJ2-5; TRBD2 is the table's D call, not checked against the DNA. TRBV21-1 is listed as a pseudogene. CDR3 length equals 18 residues. The CDR3: CASSSGTSGLGPTGTQYF. DNA of the CDR3: TGTGCCAGCAGTTCCGGGACTAGCGGCCTAGGGCCCACGGGAACCCAGTACTTC.

V usage is TRBV14 and J usage is TRBJ2-7, with D uncertain. Trimming shortened V by 4 bases and J by 5 bases, and 15 bases separated the two germline ends. The germline gives CDR1 SGHDN, CDR2 FVKESK. The CDR3 length is 14 residues. The CDR3 reads CASSRVRQVDEQYF. The CDR3 nucleotides are TGTGCCAGCAGCCGGGTCAGACAAGTGGACGAGCAGTACTTC.

The V and J genes are TRBV29-1 and TRBJ1-1; D unclear. Germline CDR1 is SQVTM and CDR2 is ANQGSEA. Trimming removed 3 bases at V and 11 bases at J, with 10 bases between. The CDR3 spans 10 residues. The CDR3 reads CSVDGSSAFF. The CDR3 DNA reads as TGCAGCGTTGATGGCAGTTCGGCTTTCTTT.

The V call is TRBV5-1, the J call TRBJ2-1; D is perhaps TRBD2 (6 bases). The germline V and J ends were trimmed by 0 bases and 8 bases, with 18 bases remaining between them. Germline-derived CDR1 and CDR2 are SGHRS and YFSETQ. CDR3 length equals 16 residues. DNA for the CDR3: TGCGCCAGCAGCTTGGCCCGTGGGGGGACCGCCGATGAGCAGTTCTTC. It is translated as CASSLARGGTADEQFF.